A single T cell receptor (beta chain) is shown here with its context. The target antigen is unknown. Four PCR rounds used nested alpha and beta constant region primers plus the SP2 primer. A single record per CDR3 protein comes from TCRdb applying MiXCR to the UMI-ligation and nested PCR reads. This sample carries 20,000 to 25,000 distinct CDR3 sequences, nearly 6% of them seen once, and the ten largest clones take about 6%. This sample is drawn from a study of naive and memory T cell subsets. The study, taken as a whole, reports: This RNA-based method may be sensitive to activation-related transcript changes. Both skin biopsy types reportedly yielded TCRs, tuberculin sites far more.

This sample's treatment: skin biopsy from PPD injection site in Mantoux-positive individual. TCR cDNA received a 3' ligated oligonucleotide that carried a UMI. Tuberculin skin test biopsies were taken where PPD was injected in Mantoux-positive people. Trimming took 4 bases from V and 10 from J; bases not matched to a gene: 7. The CDR3 sequence is 14 residues long. Germline assignment: CDR1 PRHDT and CDR2 FYEKMQ (reference sequence). The sample here was skin, taken from a tuberculin skin test site. The sequence derives from an adult in good health. The V and J genes are TRBV13 and TRBJ1-6; 7 nucleotides match TRBD1. This CDR3 is CASSSSGGRSPLHF. For the CDR3, the DNA is TGTGCCAGCAGCTCCTCAGGGGGTCGGTCACCCCTCCACTTT.